This record looks at one T cell receptor (beta chain) sequence and its context. At the DNA level, this CDR3 is encoded by other sequences in the same sample as well. The data were obtained in a study of blood T cell repertoires in COVID-19. The germline V gene encodes CDR1 KGHDR and CDR2 SFDVKD. V dropped 5 bases and J dropped 4; count of bases not matched to a gene: 22. This CDR3 has 21 amino acids. TCRdb's table, derived via immunoSEQ multiplex PCR, lists solely in-frame clones and lacks some. Here the sample spans around 120,000 clones, more than 60% being singletons. This receptor was identified in a woman aged 65 to 85 with acute or convalescent COVID-19. This chain joins TRBV24-1 and TRBJ1-4, with TRBD1 identical over 9 bases. Source material: peripheral blood. CDR3 amino acids: CATSAKRGGGDRAVINEKLFF. Here the CDR3 DNA reads TGTGCCACCAGTGCCAAACGGGGTGGGGGGGACAGGGCAGTAATTAATGAAAAACTGTTTTTT.